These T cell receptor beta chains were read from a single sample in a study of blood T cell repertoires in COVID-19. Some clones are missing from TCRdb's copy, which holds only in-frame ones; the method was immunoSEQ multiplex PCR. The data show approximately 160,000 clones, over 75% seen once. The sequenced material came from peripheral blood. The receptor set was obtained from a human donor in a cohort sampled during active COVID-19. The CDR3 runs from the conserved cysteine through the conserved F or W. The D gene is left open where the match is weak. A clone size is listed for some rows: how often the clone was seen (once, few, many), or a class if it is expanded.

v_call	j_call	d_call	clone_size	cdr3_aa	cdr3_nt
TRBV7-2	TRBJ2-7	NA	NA	CASSLVVRADEQYF	TGTGCCAGCAGCTTAGTGGTCAGGGCCGACGAGCAGTACTTC
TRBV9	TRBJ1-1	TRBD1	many	CASSVGDRGDTEAFF	TGTGCCAGCAGCGTAGGGGACAGGGGGGATACTGAAGCTTTCTTT
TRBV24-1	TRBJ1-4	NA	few	CATSAGERAGEKLFF	TGTGCCACCAGTGCCGGAGAGAGGGCTGGAGAAAAACTGTTTTTT
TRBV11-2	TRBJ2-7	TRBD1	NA	CASSLARTGAYEQYF	TGTGCCAGCAGCTTAGCCAGGACAGGAGCCTACGAGCAGTACTTC
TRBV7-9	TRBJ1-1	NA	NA	CASSFGGWAEAFF	TGTGCCAGCAGCTTCGGGGGGTGGGCTGAAGCTTTCTTT
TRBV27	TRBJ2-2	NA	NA	CASSFGGGVGRGTGELFF	TGTGCCAGCAGTTTCGGAGGAGGGGTAGGAAGAGGGACCGGGGAGCTGTTTTTT
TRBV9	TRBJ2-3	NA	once	CASSVESVPDTQYF	TGTGCCAGCAGCGTAGAGTCAGTTCCAGATACGCAGTATTTT
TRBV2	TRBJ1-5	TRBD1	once	CASSEADRARQPQHF	TGTGCCAGCAGTGAGGCGGACAGGGCACGGCAGCCCCAGCATTTT
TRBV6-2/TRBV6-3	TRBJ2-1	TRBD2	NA	CASSYSALAGPWGEQFF	TGTGCCAGCAGTTACTCAGCTCTAGCGGGACCGTGGGGTGAGCAGTTCTTC
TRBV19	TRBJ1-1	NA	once	CASSPWGPNTEAFF	TGTGCCAGTAGTCCTTGGGGGCCGAACACTGAAGCTTTCTTT
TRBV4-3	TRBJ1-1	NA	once	CASSFGGTEAFF	TGCGCCAGCAGCTTCGGCGGAACTGAAGCTTTCTTT
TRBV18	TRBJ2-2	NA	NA	CASSPTRGVGELFF	TGTGCCAGCTCACCTACCAGGGGCGTCGGGGAGCTGTTTTTT
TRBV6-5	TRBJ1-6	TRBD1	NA	CASSYSRTGGDSPLHF	TGTGCCAGCAGTTACTCGAGGACAGGGGGGGATTCACCCCTCCACTTT
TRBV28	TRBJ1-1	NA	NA	CASTLGAGAKTEAFF	TGTGCCAGCACCCTGGGGGCGGGGGCGAAGACTGAAGCTTTCTTT
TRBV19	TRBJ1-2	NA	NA	CASTGTLGYGYTF	TGTGCCAGTACCGGGACATTGGGCTATGGCTACACCTTC
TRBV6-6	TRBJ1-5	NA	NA	CASIGMDSLNQPQHF	TGTGCCAGCATTGGTATGGACTCCCTCAATCAGCCCCAGCATTTT
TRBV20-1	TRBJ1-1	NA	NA	CSASNQVGTEAFF	TGCAGTGCTAGTAATCAAGTCGGCACTGAAGCTTTCTTT
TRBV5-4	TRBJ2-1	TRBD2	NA	CASSPRPLAGGPGEIDEQFF	TGTGCCAGCAGCCCACGACCCTTAGCGGGAGGGCCCGGGGAGATAGATGAGCAGTTCTTC
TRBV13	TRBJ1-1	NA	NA	CASSFWKGSSTEAFF	TGTGCCAGCAGCTTTTGGAAGGGGTCGAGCACTGAAGCTTTCTTT
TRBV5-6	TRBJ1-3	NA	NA	CASSLGQDISGNTIYF	TGTGCCAGCAGCTTGGGGCAGGATATCTCTGGAAACACCATATATTTT
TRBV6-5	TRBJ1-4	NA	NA	CASRKSSTNEKLFF	TGTGCCAGCAGGAAGAGCTCAACTAATGAAAAACTGTTTTTT
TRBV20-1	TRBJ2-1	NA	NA	CSASAVLSYNEQFF	TGCAGTGCTAGTGCCGTACTCTCCTACAATGAGCAGTTCTTC
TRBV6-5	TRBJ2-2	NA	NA	CASGAVGERTGELFF	TGTGCCAGCGGAGCCGTGGGAGAACGCACCGGGGAGCTGTTTTTT
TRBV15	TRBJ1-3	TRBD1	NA	CATSRPTGARGAGNTIYF	TGTGCCACCAGCAGACCTACAGGGGCTCGCGGCGCTGGAAACACCATATATTTT
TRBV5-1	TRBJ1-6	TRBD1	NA	CASSIAGTGNSPLHF	TGCGCCAGCAGCATAGCCGGGACAGGGAATTCACCCCTCCACTTT
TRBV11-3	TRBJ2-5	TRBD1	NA	CASSLGQGLETQYF	TGTGCCAGCAGCTTGGGACAGGGACTGGAGACCCAGTACTTC
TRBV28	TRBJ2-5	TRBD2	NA	CASSLRGLGQKQETQYF	TGTGCCAGCAGTCTCAGGGGACTAGGACAAAAACAAGAGACCCAGTACTTC
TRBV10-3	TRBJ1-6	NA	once	CATLPGVRDLGSPLHF	TGTGCCACCCTACCCGGCGTCAGGGATCTGGGTTCACCCCTCCACTTT
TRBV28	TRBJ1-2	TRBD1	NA	CASSSPGQGGDGYTF	TGTGCCAGCAGTTCCCCGGGGCAGGGGGGAGATGGCTACACCTTC
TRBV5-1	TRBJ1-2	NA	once	CASRLDPSGLYGYTF	TGCGCCAGCAGATTGGACCCGAGCGGACTCTATGGCTACACCTTC
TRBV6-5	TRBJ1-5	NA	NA	CASSYGQGLDQPQHF	TGTGCCAGCAGTTACGGCCAGGGCCTCGATCAGCCCCAGCATTTT
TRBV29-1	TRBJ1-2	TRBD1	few	CSGGQEHYGYTF	TGCAGCGGTGGACAGGAGCACTATGGCTACACCTTC
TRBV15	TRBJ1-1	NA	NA	CATSRDPQASEAFF	TGTGCCACCAGCAGAGATCCCCAGGCCAGTGAAGCTTTCTTT
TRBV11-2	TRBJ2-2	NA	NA	CASSLRGGAVGELFF	TGTGCCAGCAGCTTAAGAGGGGGGGCGGTCGGGGAGCTGTTTTTT